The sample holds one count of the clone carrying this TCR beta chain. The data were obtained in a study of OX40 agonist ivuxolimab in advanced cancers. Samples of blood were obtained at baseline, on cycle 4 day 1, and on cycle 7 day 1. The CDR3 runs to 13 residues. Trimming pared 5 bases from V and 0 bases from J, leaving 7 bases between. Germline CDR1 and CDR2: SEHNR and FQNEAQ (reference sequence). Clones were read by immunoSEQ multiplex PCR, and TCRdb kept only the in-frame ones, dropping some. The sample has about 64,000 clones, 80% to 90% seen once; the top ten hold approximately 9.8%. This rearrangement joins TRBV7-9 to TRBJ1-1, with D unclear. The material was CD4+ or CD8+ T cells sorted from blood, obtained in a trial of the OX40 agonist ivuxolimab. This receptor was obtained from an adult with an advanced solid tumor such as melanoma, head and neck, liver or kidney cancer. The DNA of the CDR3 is TGTGCCAGCAGCACCGGGTTGAACACTGAAGCTTTCTTT. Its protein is CASSTGLNTEAFF.